This entry concerns a single T cell receptor beta chain. What it binds is not known. The data stem from a study of long-term antiretroviral therapy in people with HIV. Overall study: It was about a decade after the earliest samples that the 2015 immediate-ART recommendation appeared.

Regarding the study as a whole: Even long-term ART left TRB diversity below transplant donor controls, despite gains.

Per the germline V gene, CDR1 is SGHVS and CDR2 is FNYEAQ. Trimming left V 5 bases short and J 3 bases short, with 20 bases between. The CDR3 contains 16 residues. They ran version v3.0 of the immunoSEQ assay at survey level. Assay used: immunoSEQ multiplex PCR; TCRdb lists only in-frame clones, some missing. The table has about 28,000 clones, over 90% seen once; the top ten hold 10%. People in the study who had HIV all got their treatment in the United States. The sample consisted of unsorted PBMCs, taken 6.2 years after starting antiretroviral therapy. The TCR sequence derives from a man aged 35 to 55 with HIV. The V and J genes are TRBV7-6 and TRBJ2-7; tentative D call: TRBD2 (7 bases). The CDR3 bases are TGTGCCAGCAGCCGCCGGAGGGGGGGCTCAAACTACGAGCAGTACTTC. This gives the protein CASSRRRGGSNYEQYF.